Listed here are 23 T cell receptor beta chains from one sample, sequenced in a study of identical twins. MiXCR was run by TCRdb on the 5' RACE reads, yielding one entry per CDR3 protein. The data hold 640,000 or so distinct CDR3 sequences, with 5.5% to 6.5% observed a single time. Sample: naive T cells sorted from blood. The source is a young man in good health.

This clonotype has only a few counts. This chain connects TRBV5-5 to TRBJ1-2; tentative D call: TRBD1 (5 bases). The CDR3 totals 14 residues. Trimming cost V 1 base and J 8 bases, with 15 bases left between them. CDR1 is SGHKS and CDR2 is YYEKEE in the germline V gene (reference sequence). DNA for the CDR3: TGTGCCAGCAGCTTGTCTCTCAGGGACTTAGGCTACACCTTC. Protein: CASSLSLRDLGYTF.

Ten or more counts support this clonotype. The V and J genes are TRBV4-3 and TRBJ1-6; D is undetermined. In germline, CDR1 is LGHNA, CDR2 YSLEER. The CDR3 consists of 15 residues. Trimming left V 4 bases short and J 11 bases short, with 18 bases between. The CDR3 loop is CASSPEKSGRAPLHF. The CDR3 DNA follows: TGCGCCAGCAGCCCAGAAAAATCCGGCCGGGCACCCCTCCACTTT.

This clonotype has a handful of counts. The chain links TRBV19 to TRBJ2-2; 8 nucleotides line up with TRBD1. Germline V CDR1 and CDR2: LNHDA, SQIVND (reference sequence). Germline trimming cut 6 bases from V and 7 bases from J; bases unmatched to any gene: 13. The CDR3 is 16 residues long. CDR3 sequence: CASSILVGQGVGELFF. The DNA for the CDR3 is TGTGCCAGTAGCATTTTAGTCGGACAGGGTGTCGGGGAGCTGTTTTTT.

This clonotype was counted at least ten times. This CDR3 reads CASSQGGGTNEKLFF. The CDR3 DNA reads as TGTGCCAGCAGCCAAGGGGGGGGTACTAATGAAAAACTGTTTTTT. This rearrangement joins TRBV3-1 to TRBJ1-4, with D tentatively TRBD1 (5 bases). V lost 1 base, J lost 2 bases, and 8 bases lay in between. The germline CDR1 and CDR2 sequences are LGHDT and YNNKEL (reference sequence). The CDR3 is 15 residues long.

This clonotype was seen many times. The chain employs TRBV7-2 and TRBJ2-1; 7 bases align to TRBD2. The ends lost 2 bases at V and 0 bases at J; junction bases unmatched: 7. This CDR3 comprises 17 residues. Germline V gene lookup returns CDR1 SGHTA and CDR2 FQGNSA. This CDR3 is CASSLPASGSSYNEQFF. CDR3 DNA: TGTGCCAGCAGCTTACCAGCTAGCGGTAGCTCCTACAATGAGCAGTTCTTC.

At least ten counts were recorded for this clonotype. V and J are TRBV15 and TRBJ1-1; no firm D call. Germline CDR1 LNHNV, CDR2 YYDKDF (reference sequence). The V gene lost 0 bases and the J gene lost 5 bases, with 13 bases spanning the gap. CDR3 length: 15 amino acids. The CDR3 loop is CATSREAGFGTEAFF. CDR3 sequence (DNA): TGTGCCACCAGCAGAGAGGCGGGGTTCGGGACTGAAGCTTTCTTT. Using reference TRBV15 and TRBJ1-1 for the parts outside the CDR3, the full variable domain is DAMVIQNPRYQVTQFGKPVTLSCSQTLNHNVMYWYQQKSSQAPKLLFHYYDKDFNNEADTPDNFQSRRPNTSFCFLDIRSPGLGDTAMYLCATSREAGFGTEAFFGQGTRLTVV.

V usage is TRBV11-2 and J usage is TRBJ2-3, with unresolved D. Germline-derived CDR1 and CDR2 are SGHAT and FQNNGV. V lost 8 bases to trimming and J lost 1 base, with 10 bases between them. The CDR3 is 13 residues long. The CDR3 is CASRFQGTDTQYF. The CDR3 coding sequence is TGTGCCAGCCGGTTTCAGGGCACAGATACGCAGTATTTT.

CDR3 nucleotides: TGCAGCTCCAGGAGGGGGGCCGGGGAGCTGTTTTTT. Protein product: CSSRRGAGELFF. The genes are TRBV29-1 and TRBJ2-2; D tentatively reads TRBD1 or TRBD2 (6 bases each). The ends were cut back, 8 bases at V and 6 bases at J, with 13 bases in the middle. CDR3 size: 12 residues. Germline V lookup: CDR1 SQVTM, CDR2 ANQGSEA.

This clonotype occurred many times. The CDR3 region is CSAPVGGNTDTQYF. CDR3 bases: TGCAGTGCCCCTGTCGGGGGAAACACAGATACGCAGTATTTT. The chain carries TRBV20-1 and TRBJ2-3; D is possibly TRBD2 (6 bases). This CDR3 region has 14 residues. V lost 6 bases and J 2 bases, leaving 15 bases between the germline ends. In germline, CDR1 is DFQATT, CDR2 SNEGSKA (reference sequence).

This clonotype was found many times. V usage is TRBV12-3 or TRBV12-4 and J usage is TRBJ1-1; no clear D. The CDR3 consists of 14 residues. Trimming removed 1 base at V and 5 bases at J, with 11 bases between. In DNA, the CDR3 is TGTGCCAGCAGTTTAGGTTCAAGAAGGACTGAAGCTTTCTTT. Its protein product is CASSLGSRRTEAFF.

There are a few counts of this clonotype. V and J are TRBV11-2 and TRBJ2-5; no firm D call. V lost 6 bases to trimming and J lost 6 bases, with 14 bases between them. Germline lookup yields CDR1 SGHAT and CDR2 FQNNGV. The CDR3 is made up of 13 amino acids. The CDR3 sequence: CASRRTGAQTQYF. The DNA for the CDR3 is TGTGCCAGCAGAAGAACCGGAGCTCAGACCCAGTACTTC.

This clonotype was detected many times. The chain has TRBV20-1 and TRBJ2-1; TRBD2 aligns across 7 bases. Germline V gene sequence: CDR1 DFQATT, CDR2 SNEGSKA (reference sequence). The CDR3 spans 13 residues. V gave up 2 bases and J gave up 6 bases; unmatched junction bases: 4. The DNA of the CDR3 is TGCAGTGCTAGATTCGCTAGCGGCAATGAGCAGTTCTTC. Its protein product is CSARFASGNEQFF.

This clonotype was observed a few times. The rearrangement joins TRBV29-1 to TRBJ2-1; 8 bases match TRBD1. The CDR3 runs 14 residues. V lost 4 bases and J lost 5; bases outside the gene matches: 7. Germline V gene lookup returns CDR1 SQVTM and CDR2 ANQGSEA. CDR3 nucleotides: TGCAGCGTTGTAACAGGGGGAAGGAACAATGAGCAGTTCTTC. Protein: CSVVTGGRNNEQFF.

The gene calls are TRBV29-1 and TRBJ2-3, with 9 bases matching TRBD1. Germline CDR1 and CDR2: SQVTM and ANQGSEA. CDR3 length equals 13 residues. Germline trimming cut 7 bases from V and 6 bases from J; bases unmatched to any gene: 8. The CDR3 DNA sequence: TGCAGCGCGAGGGGACAGGGAGGGGATACGCAGTATTTT. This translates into CSARGQGGDTQYF.

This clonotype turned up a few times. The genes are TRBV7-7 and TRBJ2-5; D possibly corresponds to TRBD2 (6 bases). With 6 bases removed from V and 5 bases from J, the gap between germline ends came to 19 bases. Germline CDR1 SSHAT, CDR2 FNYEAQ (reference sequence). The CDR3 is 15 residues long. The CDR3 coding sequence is TGTGCCAGCAGTTCCGGGACTGGGTCCAGGGAGACCCAGTACTTC. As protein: CASSSGTGSRETQYF.

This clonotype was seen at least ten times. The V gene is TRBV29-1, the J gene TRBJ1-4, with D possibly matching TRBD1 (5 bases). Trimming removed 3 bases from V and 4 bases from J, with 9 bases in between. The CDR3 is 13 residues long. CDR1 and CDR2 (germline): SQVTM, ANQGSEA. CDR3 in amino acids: CSVDGGLNEKLFF. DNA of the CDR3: TGCAGCGTTGATGGGGGACTTAATGAAAAACTGTTTTTT.

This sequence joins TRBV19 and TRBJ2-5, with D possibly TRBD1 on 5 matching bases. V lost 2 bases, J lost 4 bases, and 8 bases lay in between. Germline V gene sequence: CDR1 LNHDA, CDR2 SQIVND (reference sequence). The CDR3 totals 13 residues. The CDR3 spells CASSIRGTETQYF. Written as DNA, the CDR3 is TGTGCCAGTAGTATAAGGGGTACAGAGACCCAGTACTTC.

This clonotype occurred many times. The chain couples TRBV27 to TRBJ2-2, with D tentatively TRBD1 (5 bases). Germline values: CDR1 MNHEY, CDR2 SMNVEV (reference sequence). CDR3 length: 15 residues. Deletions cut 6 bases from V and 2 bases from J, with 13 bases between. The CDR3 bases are TGTGCCAGCAGATTAGGACACCTCAACACCGGGGAGCTGTTTTTT. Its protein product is CASRLGHLNTGELFF.

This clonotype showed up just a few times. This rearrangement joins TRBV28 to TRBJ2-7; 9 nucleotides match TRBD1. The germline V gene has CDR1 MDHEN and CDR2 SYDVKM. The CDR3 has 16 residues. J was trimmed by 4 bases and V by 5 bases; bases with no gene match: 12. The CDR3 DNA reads TGTGCCAGCAGTCCCCGGTCTGGGACAGGGAGATACGAGCAGTACGTC. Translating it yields CASSPRSGTGRYEQYV.

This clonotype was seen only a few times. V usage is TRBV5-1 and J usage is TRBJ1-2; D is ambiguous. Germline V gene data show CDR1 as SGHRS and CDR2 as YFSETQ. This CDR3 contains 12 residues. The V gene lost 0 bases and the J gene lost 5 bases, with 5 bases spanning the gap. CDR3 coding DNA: TGCGCCAGCAGCTTGGGGGAGTATGGCTACACCTTC. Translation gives CASSLGEYGYTF.

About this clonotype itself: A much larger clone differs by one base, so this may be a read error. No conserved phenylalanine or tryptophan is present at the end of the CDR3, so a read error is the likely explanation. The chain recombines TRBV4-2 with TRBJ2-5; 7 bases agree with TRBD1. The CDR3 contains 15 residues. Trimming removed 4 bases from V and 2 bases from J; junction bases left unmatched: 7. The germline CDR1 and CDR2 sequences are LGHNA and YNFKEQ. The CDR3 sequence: CASSRTGTVQETQYL. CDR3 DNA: TGTGCCAGCAGCCGCACGGGGACAGTTCAAGAGACCCAGTACTTG.

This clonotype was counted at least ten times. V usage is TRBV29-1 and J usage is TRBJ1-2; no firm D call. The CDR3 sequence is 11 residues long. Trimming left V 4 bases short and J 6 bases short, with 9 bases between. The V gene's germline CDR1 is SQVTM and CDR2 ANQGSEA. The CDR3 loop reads CSVVSGDGYTF. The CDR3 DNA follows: TGCAGCGTTGTGTCTGGGGATGGCTACACCTTC. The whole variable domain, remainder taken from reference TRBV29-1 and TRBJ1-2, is SAVISQKPSRDICQRGTSLTIQCQVDSQVTMMFWYRQQPGQSLTLIATANQGSEATYESGFVIDKFPISRPNLTFSTLTVSNMSPEDSSIYLCSVVSGDGYTFGSGTRLTVV.

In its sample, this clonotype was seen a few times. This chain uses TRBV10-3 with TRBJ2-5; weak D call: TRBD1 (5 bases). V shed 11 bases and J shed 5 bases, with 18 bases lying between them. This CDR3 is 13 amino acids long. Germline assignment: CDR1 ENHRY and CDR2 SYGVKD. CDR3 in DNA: TGTGCCCACCAGGGCGAAGGATCCGAGACCCAGTACTTC. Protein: CAHQGEGSETQYF.